This TCR beta chain is from a study of cytomegalovirus exposure and HLA in healthy donors. Study summary: Around 80 million unique TCR sequences came from HLA-typed donors in an early release. Study-wide results and limits: A classifier reportedly called cytomegalovirus status with high sensitivity and specificity. Some V segments, including TRBV6-2 and TRBV6-3, were excluded as indistinguishable.

Regarding this clone: Its antigen is unidentified.

PCR was performed using 60 Vbeta and 13 Jbeta primers. As originally analysed: Unique TCR beta chains totaled 80 million to 100 million in a later count, with roughly 10 million of them shared. Profiling relied on immunoSEQ multiplex PCR, and the TCRdb table lists in-frame clones only, not all of them. V and J calls and clone size follow that table, whereas D and trimming were derived from the DNA. The table records over 150,000 clones, approximately 88% of them present only once. Germline CDR1 reads SGDLS; CDR2 reads YYNGEE. The CDR3 is 17 amino acids. V lost 3 bases to trimming and J lost 4 bases, with 20 bases between them.

This TCR derives from a boy aged 2 to 9 in good health and CMV-seronegative. Sequences were obtained from PBMCs. This rearrangement joins TRBV9 to TRBJ2-4; a weak D match, TRBD2 (5 bases). In nucleotides, the CDR3 is TGTGCCAGCAGCGCACGTCGCTCCGGGGATCCAAAAAACATTCAGTACTTC. Protein sequence: CASSARRSGDPKNIQYF.